What follows are 25 T cell receptor beta chains derived from one specimen sequenced in a study of CD8+CD57+ T cells in acquired aplastic anemia. Both TCR beta VDJ combination and CDR3 sequence profiling were carried out. Genomic DNA was the template for this profiling. TCRdb independently ran MiXCR on the reads; one entry per CDR3 protein. The sample comprises about 170,000 distinct CDR3 sequences, roughly 63% of which are singletons, and 45% rests with the top ten. Sequenced material: sorted CD4+, CD8+, or CD8+CD57+ T cells (not recorded which) from PBMCs. The source of these receptors is a human donor in good health.

The rearrangement joins TRBV7-8 to TRBJ2-7, with D perhaps TRBD2 (6 bases). CDR3 length: 15 amino acids. Trimming cost V 2 bases and J 0 bases, with 11 bases left between them. Per germline, CDR1 SGHVS and CDR2 FQNEAQ. In DNA form, the CDR3 reads TGTGCCAGCAGCTTAACTAGCACTGGCTCCTACGAGCAGTACTTC. Translating it yields CASSLTSTGSYEQYF.

This chain links TRBV20-1 with TRBJ2-7; no clear D gene. The CDR3 contains 11 residues. The germline V gene encodes CDR1 DFQATT and CDR2 SNEGSKA (reference sequence). V gave up 3 bases and J gave up 4 bases, with 7 bases separating them. For the CDR3, the DNA is TGCAGTGCTAGTTCCGGGTACGAGCAGTACTTC. Translation gives CSASSGYEQYF.

The V gene is TRBV20-1, the J gene TRBJ2-5, with D perhaps TRBD2 (6 bases). Germline V gene data show CDR1 as DFQATT and CDR2 as SNEGSKA (reference sequence). Trimming cost V 8 bases and J 4 bases, with 17 bases left between them. The CDR3 runs to 13 residues. The CDR3 DNA follows: TGCAGTCCTCCCGGGGCAGCGGGAGAGACCCAGTACTTC. Translating it yields CSPPGAAGETQYF.

In its sample, this clonotype was seen a few times. The DNA for the CDR3 is TGTGCCAGCAGCTTAGTCGTGAACACTGAAGCTTTCTTT. Protein sequence: CASSLVVNTEAFF. The chain recombines TRBV11-3 with TRBJ1-1; D not certain. V lost 1 base and J 0 bases, leaving 3 bases between the germline ends. CDR1 is SGHNT, CDR2 YENEEA, per germline. There are 13 residues in the CDR3.

The gene calls are TRBV19 and TRBJ1-1, with D maybe TRBD1 (6 bases). The CDR3 totals 15 residues. Germline CDR1 is LNHDA and CDR2 is SQIVND (reference sequence). Trimming took 5 bases from V and 4 from J, leaving 17 bases between them. The CDR3 here is CASSSDGGQSTEAFF. CDR3 nucleotides: TGTGCCAGTAGTTCAGATGGGGGGCAGAGCACTGAAGCTTTCTTT.

This chain joins TRBV2 and TRBJ2-7; D call uncertain. Germline CDR1 SNHLY, CDR2 FYNNEI. The ends were cut back, 7 bases at V and 6 bases at J, with 22 bases in the middle. This CDR3 spans 15 amino acids. The CDR3: CASTADGVTVGEQYF. In DNA, the CDR3 is TGTGCCAGCACCGCGGATGGGGTCACCGTAGGCGAGCAGTACTTC.

The chain is built from TRBV2 and TRBJ1-6, with 8 bases identical to TRBD1. Unmatched junction bases numbered 1, after V lost 6 bases and J lost 0 bases. The CDR3 consists of 15 residues. Germline V gene data show CDR1 as SNHLY and CDR2 as FYNNEI. CDR3 sequence reads: CASRGTGSYNSPLHF. For the CDR3, the DNA is TGTGCCAGCAGGGGGACAGGCTCCTATAATTCACCCCTCCACTTT.

This clonotype was seen just once. The chain couples TRBV10-3 to TRBJ1-5, with 8 bases that match TRBD1. The germline V gene encodes CDR1 ENHRY and CDR2 SYGVKD. V dropped 6 bases and J dropped 1; count of bases not matched to a gene: 11. The CDR3 totals 17 residues. CDR3 sequence reads: CAISQTGEGGSNQPQHF. For the CDR3, the DNA is TGTGCCATCAGCCAGACAGGGGAGGGTGGAAGCAATCAGCCCCAGCATTTT.

The gene calls are TRBV10-3 and TRBJ2-5; 13 bases are shared with TRBD2. Losses at the gene ends were 6 bases for V and 2 bases for J; bases not matched to a gene: 15. Germline V gene sequence: CDR1 ENHRY, CDR2 SYGVKD. CDR3 length: 19 amino acids. The CDR3 region is CAISLTSGGALGGQETQYF. In nucleotides, the CDR3 is TGTGCCATCAGCCTCACTAGCGGGGGGGCTCTGGGAGGACAAGAGACCCAGTACTTC.

The chain has TRBV7-3 and TRBJ2-7, with 8 nucleotides matching TRBD2. V was pared by 2 bases and J by 1 base, with 4 bases of the junction left unmatched. The germline V gene encodes CDR1 SGHTA and CDR2 FQGTGA. The CDR3 extends over 15 amino acids. The CDR3 spells CASSLVAGQSYEQYF. Here the CDR3 DNA reads TGTGCCAGCAGCTTAGTAGCGGGGCAATCCTACGAGCAGTACTTC.

The CDR3: CASSLAAGGTEAFF. The CDR3 region has the DNA TGCGCCAGCAGCTTGGCGGCAGGGGGCACTGAAGCTTTCTTT. The chain is built from TRBV5-1 and TRBJ1-1; 7 bases map to TRBD1. The CDR3 length is 14 residues. Trimming at V came to 0 bases and at J to 4 bases, leaving 3 bases not matched to a gene. Germline V gene sequence: CDR1 SGHRS, CDR2 YFSETQ.

This clonotype was detected many times. This rearrangement joins TRBV25-1 to TRBJ2-2; D unclear. Germline loops: CDR1 MGHDK, CDR2 SYGVNS. The CDR3 contains 13 residues. Trimming shortened V by 3 bases and J by 1 base, and 3 bases separated the two germline ends. CDR3 region: CASSERNTGELFF. The DNA for the CDR3 is TGTGCCAGCAGTGAGCGGAACACCGGGGAGCTGTTTTTT.

Details on this clonotype: At one end, the junction sequence differs from germline, possibly due to a read error. V gene TRBV24-1 combines with J gene TRBJ1-5; D unclear. The CDR3 is 15 residues long. CDR1 is KGHDR and CDR2 is SFDVKD in the germline V gene. CDR3 sequence (DNA): TGTGCCAGCAGTGACCTTGGGAGCGCCCACCAGCCCCAGCATTTT. It translates to CASSDLGSAHQPQHF.

This clonotype was found a few times. The chain combines TRBV28 with TRBJ2-7; the D gene is possibly TRBD2 (6 bases). Trimming stripped 8 bases from V and 1 base from J, with 15 bases between. Germline CDR1 and CDR2: MDHEN and SYDVKM. The CDR3 is made up of 14 amino acids. CDR3 protein: CASLRDSSSYEQYF. The CDR3 nucleotides read TGTGCCAGCCTGCGGGACTCTTCATCCTACGAGCAGTACTTC. Full variable domain (missing parts from reference TRBV28 and TRBJ2-7): DVKVTQSSRYLVKRTGEKVFLECVQDMDHENMFWYRQDPGLGLRLIYFSYDVKMKEKGDIPEGYSVSREKKERFSLILESASTNQTSMYLCASLRDSSSYEQYFGPGTRLTVT.

This clonotype was seen a few times. The chain carries TRBV29-1 and TRBJ1-2, with D possibly matching TRBD1 (6 bases). From germline, CDR1 is SQVTM and CDR2 ANQGSEA. Trimming shortened V by 2 bases and J by 3 bases, and 10 bases separated the two germline ends. The CDR3 consists of 13 residues. The CDR3 region is CSVESAGDYGYTF. The CDR3 nucleotides are TGCAGCGTTGAATCGGCAGGGGACTATGGCTACACCTTC.

There are a few counts of this clonotype. This chain uses TRBV5-1 with TRBJ1-6; maybe TRBD1 (6 bases). This CDR3 spans 15 amino acids. Germline V gives CDR1 SGHRS, CDR2 YFSETQ. V lost 5 bases and J 9 bases, leaving 18 bases between the germline ends. CDR3 amino acids: CASSVGGRVGSPLHF. The CDR3 DNA follows: TGCGCCAGCAGTGTCGGGGGGCGAGTAGGTTCACCCCTCCACTTT.

This clonotype was recorded many times. The rearrangement joins TRBV28 to TRBJ1-1; 7 positions match TRBD1. This CDR3 is built from 11 residues. Germline CDR1 MDHEN, CDR2 SYDVKM. Trimming removed 6 bases from V and 7 bases from J; junction bases left unmatched: 2. The CDR3 coding sequence is TGTGCCAGCAGAGGGGGCTTTGAAGCTTTCTTT. Amino acid sequence: CASRGGFEAFF. The variable domain in full, completed from reference TRBV28 and TRBJ1-1, reads DVKVTQSSRYLVKRTGEKVFLECVQDMDHENMFWYRQDPGLGLRLIYFSYDVKMKEKGDIPEGYSVSREKKERFSLILESASTNQTSMYLCASRGGFEAFFGQGTRLTVV.

This chain joins TRBV7-2 and TRBJ1-2; no clear D. V lost 5 bases and J lost 4, with 8 bases in between. The germline V gene encodes CDR1 SGHTA and CDR2 FQGNSA. The CDR3 has 12 amino acids. Here the CDR3 reads CASSNPAYGYTF. CDR3 nucleotides: TGTGCCAGCAGCAATCCAGCCTATGGCTACACCTTC.

This clonotype was seen ten or more times. The genes are TRBV13 and TRBJ2-7; TRBD2 aligns across 11 bases. The V gene end was trimmed by 5 bases and the J gene end by 3 bases; junction bases not matched to a gene: 3. The germline V gene encodes CDR1 PRHDT and CDR2 FYEKMQ (reference sequence). The CDR3 has 14 amino acids. The CDR3 loop reads CASSAGTSGYEQYF. In nucleotides, the CDR3 is TGTGCCAGCAGCGCGGGGACTAGCGGCTACGAGCAGTACTTC.

The rearrangement uses TRBV5-5 and TRBJ2-2, with 9 bases identical to TRBD1. The V gene's germline CDR1 is SGHKS and CDR2 YYEKEE (reference sequence). The CDR3 has 13 residues. J lost 13 bases, V lost 4 bases, and 8 bases had no gene match. The CDR3, as DNA: TGTGCCAGCAGCGTCGGGACAGGGAAGAGGCTGTTTTTT. Translating gives CASSVGTGKRLFF. Combining the CDR3 with reference TRBV5-5 and TRBJ2-2 gives the whole variable domain DAGVTQSPTHLIKTRGQQVTLRCSPISGHKSVSWYQQVLGQGPQFIFQYYEKEERGRGNFPDRFSARQFPNYSSELNVNALLLGDSALYLCASSVGTGKRLFFGEGSRLTVL.

Concerning this clonotype: No conserved phenylalanine or tryptophan is present at the end of the CDR3, so a read error is the likely explanation. V is TRBV20-1 and J is TRBJ2-5, with no clear D. The DNA end favors TRBJ2-6, so the J call may be wrong. This CDR3 comprises 8 residues. From germline, CDR1 is DFQATT and CDR2 SNEGSKA (reference sequence). For the CDR3, the DNA is TGCAGTGCTAGGGACCTGACTAGC. Its translation is CSARDLTS.

This clonotype has ten or more counts. The V gene is TRBV4-1, the J gene TRBJ2-2, with a tentative D call TRBD2 (6 bases). Trimming left V 0 bases short and J 1 base short, with 9 bases between. CDR3 length: 16 amino acids. Germline CDR1 reads MGHRA; CDR2 reads YSYEKL. Here the CDR3 DNA reads TGCGCCAGCAGCCAAGAAGGAGGGGAGAACACCGGGGAGCTGTTTTTT. The encoded protein is CASSQEGGENTGELFF.

With respect to this clonotype: A much larger clone lies a single base off, so this may be a read error. The V gene is TRBV9, the J gene TRBJ2-5, with D tentatively TRBD2 (6 bases). This CDR3 contains 15 residues. From germline, CDR1 is SGDLS and CDR2 YYNGEE. The CDR3 here is CASSAEGLFQETRYF. Written as DNA, the CDR3 is TGTGCCAGCAGCGCCGAGGGACTTTTCCAAGAGACCCGGTACTTC.

Points on this clonotype: Just one base apart from a much larger clone, this may be a read error. The chain has TRBV4-3 and TRBJ1-2; possibly TRBD1 for D (6 bases). The CDR3 is 14 residues long. Trimming removed 0 bases at V and 4 bases at J, with 9 bases between. Germline V gene sequence: CDR1 LGHNA, CDR2 YSLEER. The CDR3 coding sequence is TGCGCCAGCAGCCAAGAAACAGGGAGCTATGGCTACACCTTC. Its translation is CASSQETGSYGYTF.

The V and J genes are TRBV12-3 or TRBV12-4 and TRBJ2-1; D remains unclear. This CDR3 is 16 amino acids long. Between the trimmed V and J ends, which lost 2 bases and 5 bases, there was a span of 16 bases. Here the CDR3 DNA reads TGTGCCAGCAGTTTATCCTTTGGCCTAAAAGACAATGAGCAGTTCTTC. It codes for CASSLSFGLKDNEQFF.